This T cell receptor (beta chain) was obtained from a study of blood T cell repertoires in COVID-19 (dated by TCRdb to the early 2020s). As for the study more broadly: Samples from collaborators originated in the United States, Italy and Spain and spanned both the acute and convalescent phases of COVID-19. The prospective study material was composed of cDNA or gDNA derived from T cells, B-cell-depleted T cells, or PBMCs. Subjects who had been exposed to COVID-19, were actively infected with it, or had recovered from it provided the deeply sampled blood TCRbeta repertoires that made up the dataset. A freely available public database, intended as a resource for researchers studying the immune response to SARS-CoV-2, is where the repertoires were released. Samples were obtained from the ongoing ImmuneRACE study (first 160 participants) and from 1,200 or so subjects provided by 6 global collaborators. Nearly every sample came with metadata listing a de-identified subject ID, COVID-19 status, age in years and sex. Where available, HLA class I and class II types were obtained from metadata supplied by the sample provider rather than from assay-based typing. What the authors observed across the whole study: How much clinical and demographic metadata was included differed by source and by participant, and the metadata was provided uncurated.

TCRbeta CDR3 regions were amplified from genomic DNA using the immunoSEQ Assay, a bias-controlled multiplex PCR. As for the authors' bioinformatics: Within the assay, amplification of reference gene primers was used to estimate how many nucleated cells each sample contained. Sequence reads were collapsed and filtered to measure the absolute abundance of every unique TCRbeta CDR3 rearrangement. For each sample, productive Simpson clonality was calculated as the square root of Simpson's diversity index across productive rearrangements. The table was pulled from immuneACCESS by TCRdb, which kept in-frame rearrangements only. Such tables lose some clones; where checked, under half of the loss comes from unresolved V genes, and the rest has no known cause. The V and J calls and clone size are taken from that table; D and trimming were inferred from the DNA. A total of under 500,000 clones appear in this sample, 70% to 90% of them only once. Clones ranked in the top ten supply roughly 2% of the sample.

Trimming at the junction amounts to 2 bases on V and 7 bases on J, and the germline ends lie 9 bases apart. Taken from cysteine to phenylalanine, the CDR3 has 13 residues. Only CDR3 DNA is held: 39 bases, read in frame from base 1. The germline V gene encodes CDR1 KGHSH and CDR2 LQKENI. As concerns this clone: Its specific antigen is unknown. No base quality information exists; no much larger clone differs at one position.

In the prospective study, participants were 18 to 89 years old, resided in about two dozen geographic areas of the United States, and were enrolled through a virtual design. In the prospective study, cohorts were assigned on the basis of participant-reported clinical history obtained from a screening survey and a study questionnaire. In the prospective study, whole blood, serum and a nasopharyngeal or oropharyngeal swab were collected from each participant by mobile phlebotomists. Participants in the prospective study had the option to provide additional blood draws and questionnaires over a roughly two-month period. Before DNA extraction, prospective study blood samples were shipped either frozen or at room temperature.

This TCR was recovered from a woman under 30 with acute COVID-19. The V gene is TRBV18 and the J gene is TRBJ1-5; TRBD1 might be the D gene, on 6 matching bases. The sequencing sample was made of PBMCs or T cells enriched from blood (not recorded which). The CDR3 region: CASSPSQGQPQHF. The DNA sequence is as follows: TGTGCCAGCTCACCATCGCAGGGGCAGCCCCAGCATTTT.